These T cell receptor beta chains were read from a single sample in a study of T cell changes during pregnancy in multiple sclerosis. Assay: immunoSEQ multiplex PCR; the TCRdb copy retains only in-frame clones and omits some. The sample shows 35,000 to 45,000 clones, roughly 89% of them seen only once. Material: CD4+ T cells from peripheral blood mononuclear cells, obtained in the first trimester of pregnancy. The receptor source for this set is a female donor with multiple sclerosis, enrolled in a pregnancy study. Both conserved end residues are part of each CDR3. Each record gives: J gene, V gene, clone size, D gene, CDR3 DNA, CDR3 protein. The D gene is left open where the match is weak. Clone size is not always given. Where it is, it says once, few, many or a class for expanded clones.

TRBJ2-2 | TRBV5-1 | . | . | TGCGCCAGCAGTCCCCCGGGAGTTGGCACCGGGGAGCTGTTTTTT | CASSPPGVGTGELFF
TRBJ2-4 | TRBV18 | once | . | TGTGCCAGCTCACCAATTGGGGCAACAGCCAAAAACATTCAGTACTTC | CASSPIGATAKNIQYF
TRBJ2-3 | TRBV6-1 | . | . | TGTGCCAGCAGTGAGAGGGGGGGTACAGATACGCAGTATTTT | CASSERGGTDTQYF
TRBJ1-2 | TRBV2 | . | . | TGTGCCAGCAGTGGTACAGCCAATTATGGCTACACCTTC | CASSGTANYGYTF
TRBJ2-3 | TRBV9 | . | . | TGTGCCAGCAGCGTAGCCCACAGGGTAATAGATACGCAGTATTTT | CASSVAHRVIDTQYF
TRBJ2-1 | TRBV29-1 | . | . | TGCAGCGTTGACCAGGCGGGAATCTACAATGAGCAGTTCTTC | CSVDQAGIYNEQFF
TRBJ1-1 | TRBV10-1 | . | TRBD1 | TGCGCCAGCAGTGAGCTGAGACAGGGTTTTGCTTTCTTT | CASSELRQGFAFF
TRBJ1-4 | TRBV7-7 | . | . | TGTGCCAGCAGCGACAGGCCCGGAATCCTTGATAATGAAAAACTGTTTTTT | CASSDRPGILDNEKLFF
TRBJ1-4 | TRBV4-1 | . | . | TGCGCCAGCAGCCCCTTGGGGGGGCGTCGGGAAAAACTGTTTTTT | CASSPLGGRREKLFF
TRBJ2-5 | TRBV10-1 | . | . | TGCGCCAGCAGTGAGGGTCCCCAGGTGGCGGGGGAGACCCAGTACTTC | CASSEGPQVAGETQYF
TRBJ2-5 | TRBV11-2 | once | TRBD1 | TGTGCCAGCAGCCCCCAGACAGGGGTGGGGGAGACCCAGTACTTC | CASSPQTGVGETQYF
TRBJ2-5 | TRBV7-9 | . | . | TGTGCCAGCAGCTTACGGGGAGGGGGGGAGACCCAGTACTTC | CASSLRGGGETQYF
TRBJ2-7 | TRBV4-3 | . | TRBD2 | TGCGCCAGCAGCCAGGTAGCGGGAGGGCTTGGGGAGCAGTACTTC | CASSQVAGGLGEQYF
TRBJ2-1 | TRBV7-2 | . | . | TGTGCCAGCAGCCCCAGGACAGTTTACAATGAGCAGTTCTTC | CASSPRTVYNEQFF
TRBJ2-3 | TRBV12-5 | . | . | TGTGCTAGTGGTTTGGACGGGACTAGCACAGATACGCAGTATTTT | CASGLDGTSTDTQYF
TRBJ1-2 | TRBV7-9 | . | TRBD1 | TGTGCCAGCAGCCGGGACAGGGTTAGCTATGGCTACACCTTC | CASSRDRVSYGYTF
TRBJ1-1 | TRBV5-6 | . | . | TGTGCCAGCAGTGACTCCGGTTACACTGAAGCTTTCTTT | CASSDSGYTEAFF
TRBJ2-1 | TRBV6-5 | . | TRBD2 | TGTGCCAGCAGTTCGGGACGGGGACTAGGGGATGAGCAGTTCTTC | CASSSGRGLGDEQFF